This is a list of T cell receptor beta chains from one sample in a study of blood T cell repertoires in COVID-19. TCRdb's copy holds only in-frame clones and misses some; the assay was immunoSEQ multiplex PCR. The sample shows approximately 310,000 clones, around 85% of them seen only once. Sample: PBMCs or T cells enriched from blood (not recorded which). The receptor set was obtained from a woman aged 25-40 years who had been exposed to COVID-19. Both conserved end residues are part of each CDR3. The D gene is left open where the match is weak. Clone size, where shown, is once, few, many, or a class for clones that have expanded.

j_call clone_size d_call v_call cdr3_nt cdr3_aa
TRBJ2-5 . . TRBV7-6 TGTGCCAGCAGCGCGAAAACAGCCGTGGAGACCCAGTACTTC CASSAKTAVETQYF
TRBJ2-7 . . TRBV2 TGTGCCAGCAGTGGAATAGAAGGAGAGTGGTGGGAGCAGTACTTC CASSGIEGEWWEQYF
TRBJ1-2 . . TRBV28 TGTGCCAGCAGTTTTCCCCAATACTATGGCTACACCTTC CASSFPQYYGYTF
TRBJ1-5 . TRBD1 TRBV10-3 TGTGCCATCCGACAGGGGGGCAATCAGCCCCAGCATTTT CAIRQGGNQPQHF
TRBJ1-2 few . TRBV5-5 TGTGCCAGCAGCCACACGGACTACATGGGCTATGGCTACACCTTC CASSHTDYMGYGYTF
TRBJ1-4 once . TRBV3-1/TRBV3-2 TGTGCCAGCAGCTTCCGTCAGGCTAATGAAAAACTGTTTTTT CASSFRQANEKLFF
TRBJ1-1 once . TRBV30 TGTGCCTGGAACCCAGGGGAGAACACTGAAGCTTTCTTT CAWNPGENTEAFF
TRBJ2-1 . . TRBV28 TGTGCCAGCAGTTTCAGGGATAGGGGGTACAATGAGCAGTTCTTC CASSFRDRGYNEQFF
TRBJ2-6 . TRBD1 TRBV25-1 TGTGCCAGCAGCCCTAGGACAGGGGGCGCTGGGGCCAACGTCCTGACTTTC CASSPRTGGAGANVLTF
TRBJ2-3 . TRBD2 TRBV28 TGTGCCAGCAGCGAGGGACTATCTAGCACAGATACGCAGTATTTT CASSEGLSSTDTQYF
TRBJ1-5 . . TRBV2 TGTGCCAGCAGTGAATTCGGGGTTCCCCAGCATTTT CASSEFGVPQHF
TRBJ1-4 few TRBD1 TRBV5-8 TGTGCCAGCAGCTTGGGTGACAGGGGGCTGTGGGAAAAACTGTTTTTT CASSLGDRGLWEKLFF
TRBJ1-5 . . TRBV11-2 TGTGCCAGCAGCTTACAGGGGTATCAGCCCCAGCATTTT CASSLQGYQPQHF
TRBJ2-1 . TRBD2 TRBV30 TGTGCCTGGAGAGCCAAACTAGCGGGAGGCGACAATGAGCAGTTCTTC CAWRAKLAGGDNEQFF
TRBJ1-5 . TRBD1 TRBV6-5 TGTGCCAGCAGAACAGGGGCGGGCAATCAGCCCCAGCATTTT CASRTGAGNQPQHF
TRBJ2-5 . TRBD2 TRBV5-1 TGCGCCAGCAGCTTGGGTCCAGCGGGGGAACAAGAGACCCAGTACTTC CASSLGPAGEQETQYF
TRBJ1-1 . . TRBV4-1 TGCGCCAGCAGCCAAGTAATAGGCGGGAGCCTGAACACTGAAGCTTTCTTT CASSQVIGGSLNTEAFF
TRBJ1-1 few . TRBV9 TGTGCCAGCAGCAACCGGGGTTTTAACACTGAAGCTTTCTTT CASSNRGFNTEAFF
TRBJ2-2 . TRBD1 TRBV2 TGTGCCAGCATGAAACCAGGGGGAATGTCCGGGGAGCTGTTTTTT CASMKPGGMSGELFF
TRBJ2-7 . TRBD2 TRBV5-4 TGTGCCAGCAGCTGGGCGCTAGCGGGAGGTTGGGGCTCCTACGAGCAGTACTTC CASSWALAGGWGSYEQYF
TRBJ2-2 . . TRBV12-2 TGTGCAAGTCGCTTAGGAGGCGGGACTAGCGGGGAGAACACCGGGGAGCTGTTTTTT CASRLGGGTSGENTGELFF
TRBJ1-6 few . TRBV13 TGTGCCAGCAGCTCATACACAGGGAGAAATTCACCCCTCCACTTT CASSSYTGRNSPLHF
TRBJ2-3 . TRBD1 TRBV5-6 TGTGCCAGCAGCTCCCACAGGGGGATTACGCAGTATTTT CASSSHRGITQYF